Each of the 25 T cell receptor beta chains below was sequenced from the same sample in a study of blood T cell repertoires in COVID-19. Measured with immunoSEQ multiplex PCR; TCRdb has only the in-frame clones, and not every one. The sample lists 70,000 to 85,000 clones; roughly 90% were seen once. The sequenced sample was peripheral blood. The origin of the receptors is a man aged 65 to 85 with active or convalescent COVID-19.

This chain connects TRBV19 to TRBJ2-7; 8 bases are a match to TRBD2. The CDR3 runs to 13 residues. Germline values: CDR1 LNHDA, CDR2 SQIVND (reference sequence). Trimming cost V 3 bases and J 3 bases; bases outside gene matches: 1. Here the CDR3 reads CASSMGLVYEQYF. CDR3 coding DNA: TGTGCCAGTAGTATGGGACTAGTCTACGAGCAGTACTTC.

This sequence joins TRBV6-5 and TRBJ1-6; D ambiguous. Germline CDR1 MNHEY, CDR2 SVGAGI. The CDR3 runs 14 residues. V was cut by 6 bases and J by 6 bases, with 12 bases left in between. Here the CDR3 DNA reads TGTGCCAGCAGAAGGGAGGGTAGTAATTCACCCCTCCACTTT. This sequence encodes CASRREGSNSPLHF.

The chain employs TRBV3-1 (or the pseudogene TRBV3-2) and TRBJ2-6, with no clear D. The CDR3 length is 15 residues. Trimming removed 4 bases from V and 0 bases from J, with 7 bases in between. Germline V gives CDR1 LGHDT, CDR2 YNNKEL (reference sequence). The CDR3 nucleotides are TGTGCCAGCAGCCCAAATCCCTCTGGGGCCAACGTCCTGACTTTC. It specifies CASSPNPSGANVLTF.

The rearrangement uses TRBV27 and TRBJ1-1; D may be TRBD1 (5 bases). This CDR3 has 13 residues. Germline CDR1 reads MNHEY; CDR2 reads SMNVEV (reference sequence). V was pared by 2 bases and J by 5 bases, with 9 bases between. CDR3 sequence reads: CASSLRRVTEAFF. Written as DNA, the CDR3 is TGTGCCAGCAGTTTACGCAGGGTAACTGAAGCTTTCTTT.

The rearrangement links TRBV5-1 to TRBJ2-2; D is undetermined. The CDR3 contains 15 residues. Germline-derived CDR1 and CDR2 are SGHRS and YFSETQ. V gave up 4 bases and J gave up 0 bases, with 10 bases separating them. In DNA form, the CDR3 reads TGCGCCAGCAGCCTAGACGGTCCGAACACCGGGGAGCTGTTTTTT. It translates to CASSLDGPNTGELFF.

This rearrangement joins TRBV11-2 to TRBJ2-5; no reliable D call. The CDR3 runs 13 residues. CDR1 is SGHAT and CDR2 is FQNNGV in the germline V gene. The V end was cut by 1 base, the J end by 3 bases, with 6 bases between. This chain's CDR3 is CASSLVDKETQYF. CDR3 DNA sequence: TGTGCCAGCAGCTTAGTAGACAAAGAGACCCAGTACTTC. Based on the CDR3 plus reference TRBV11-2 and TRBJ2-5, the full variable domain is EAGVAQSPRYKIIEKRQSVAFWCNPISGHATLYWYQQILGQGPKLLIQFQNNGVVDDSQLPKDRFSAERLKGVDSTLKIQPAKLEDSAVYLCASSLVDKETQYFGPGTRLLVL.

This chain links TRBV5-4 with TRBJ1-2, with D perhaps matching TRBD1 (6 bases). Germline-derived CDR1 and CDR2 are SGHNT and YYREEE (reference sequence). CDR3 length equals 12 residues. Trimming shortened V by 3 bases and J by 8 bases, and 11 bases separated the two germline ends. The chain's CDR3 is CASSSRGWGYTF. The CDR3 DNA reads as TGTGCCAGCAGCTCCAGGGGTTGGGGCTACACCTTC.

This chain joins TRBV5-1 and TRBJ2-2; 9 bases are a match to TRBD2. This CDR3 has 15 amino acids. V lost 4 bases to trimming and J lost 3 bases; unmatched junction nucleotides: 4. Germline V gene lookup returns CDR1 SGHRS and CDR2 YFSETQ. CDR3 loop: CASSASGKDTGELFF. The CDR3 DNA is TGCGCCAGCAGCGCTAGCGGGAAAGACACCGGGGAGCTGTTTTTT. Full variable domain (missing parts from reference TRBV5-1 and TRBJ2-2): KAGVTQTPRYLIKTRGQQVTLSCSPISGHRSVSWYQQTPGQGLQFLFEYFSETQRNKGNFPGRFSGRQFSNSRSEMNVSTLELGDSALYLCASSASGKDTGELFFGEGSRLTVL.

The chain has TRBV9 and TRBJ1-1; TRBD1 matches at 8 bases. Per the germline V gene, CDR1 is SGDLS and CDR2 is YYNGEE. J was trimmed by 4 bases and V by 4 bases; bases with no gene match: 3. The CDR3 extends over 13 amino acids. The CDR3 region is CASSPTGVTEAFF. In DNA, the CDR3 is TGTGCCAGCAGCCCGACAGGGGTCACTGAAGCTTTCTTT.

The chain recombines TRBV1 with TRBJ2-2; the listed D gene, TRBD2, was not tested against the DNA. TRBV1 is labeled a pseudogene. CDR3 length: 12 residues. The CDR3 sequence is CTSSQSPGELFF. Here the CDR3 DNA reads TGCACCAGCAGCCAGAGTCCCGGGGAGCTGTTTTTT.

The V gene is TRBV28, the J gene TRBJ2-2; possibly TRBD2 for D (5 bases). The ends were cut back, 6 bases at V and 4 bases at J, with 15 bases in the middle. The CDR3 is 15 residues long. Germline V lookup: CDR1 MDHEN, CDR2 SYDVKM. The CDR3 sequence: CASRIGGSGTGELFF. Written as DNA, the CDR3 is TGTGCCAGCAGGATCGGAGGCTCTGGCACCGGGGAGCTGTTTTTT. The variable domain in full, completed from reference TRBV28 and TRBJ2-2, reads DVKVTQSSRYLVKRTGEKVFLECVQDMDHENMFWYRQDPGLGLRLIYFSYDVKMKEKGDIPEGYSVSREKKERFSLILESASTNQTSMYLCASRIGGSGTGELFFGEGSRLTVL.

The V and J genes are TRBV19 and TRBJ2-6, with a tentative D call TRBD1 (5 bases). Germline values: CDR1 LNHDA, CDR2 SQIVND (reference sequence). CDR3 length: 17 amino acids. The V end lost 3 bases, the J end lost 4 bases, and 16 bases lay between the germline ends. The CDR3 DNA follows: TGTGCCAGTAGTATTGGGGCAGGGTCTTCCGGGGCCAACGTCCTGACTTTC. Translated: CASSIGAGSSGANVLTF.

CDR3: CASSAQLAIGGELFF. The CDR3 DNA reads TGTGCCAGCAGCGCGCAACTAGCGATAGGCGGGGAGCTGTTTTTT. The chain links TRBV9 to TRBJ2-2; 7 nucleotides match TRBD2. The CDR3 is 15 amino acids. Unmatched junction bases numbered 9, after V lost 3 bases and J lost 7 bases. The germline V gene has CDR1 SGDLS and CDR2 YYNGEE.

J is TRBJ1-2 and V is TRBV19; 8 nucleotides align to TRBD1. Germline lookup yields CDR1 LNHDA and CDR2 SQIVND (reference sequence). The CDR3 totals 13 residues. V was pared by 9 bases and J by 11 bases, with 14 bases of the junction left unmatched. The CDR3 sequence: CASADRGSMRYTF. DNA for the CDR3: TGTGCCAGCGCCGACAGGGGATCAATGCGGTACACCTTC.

CDR3 region: CASSWTGGTEAFF. CDR3 DNA: TGCGCCAGTTCATGGACAGGGGGCACTGAAGCTTTCTTT. The chain combines TRBV10-1 with TRBJ1-1; 10 positions agree with TRBD1. After removal of 9 bases from V and 4 bases from J, the junction contained 5 bases not matched to a gene. CDR1 WNHNN and CDR2 SYGVQD come from the germline V gene (reference sequence). The CDR3 covers 13 residues.

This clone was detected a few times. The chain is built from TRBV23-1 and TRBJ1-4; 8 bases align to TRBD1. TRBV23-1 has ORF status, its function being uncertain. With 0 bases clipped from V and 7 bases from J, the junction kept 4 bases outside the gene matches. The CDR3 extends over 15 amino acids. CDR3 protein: CASSQSRDRGEKLFF. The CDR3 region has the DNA TGCGCCAGCAGTCAATCGCGTGACAGGGGTGAAAAACTGTTTTTT.

The CDR3 DNA reads as TGCGCCAGCACGGCAGGGTTGGGCACTGAAGCTTTCTTT. It is translated as CASTAGLGTEAFF. This rearrangement joins TRBV10-2 to TRBJ1-1; D is possibly TRBD1 (5 bases). The CDR3 covers 13 residues. V lost 7 bases to trimming and J lost 4 bases, with 13 bases between them. Germline CDR1 is WSHSY and CDR2 is SAAADI.

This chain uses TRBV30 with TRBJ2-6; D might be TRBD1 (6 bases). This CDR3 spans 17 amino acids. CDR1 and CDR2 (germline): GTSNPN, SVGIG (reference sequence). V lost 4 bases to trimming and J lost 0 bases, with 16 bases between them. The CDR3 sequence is CAWNKPGQGSGANVLTF. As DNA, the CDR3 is TGTGCCTGGAATAAACCGGGACAAGGCTCTGGGGCCAACGTCCTGACTTTC.

CDR3 DNA: TGTGCCAGCAGCTTAGATCGGCCAGGGGGACAACGGAGCTATGGCTACACCTTC. It specifies CASSLDRPGGQRSYGYTF. This chain uses TRBV11-3 with TRBJ1-2; the match to TRBD1 covers 7 bases. The CDR3 extends over 18 amino acids. V dropped 0 bases and J dropped 4; count of bases not matched to a gene: 14. CDR1 is SGHNT, CDR2 YENEEA, per germline.

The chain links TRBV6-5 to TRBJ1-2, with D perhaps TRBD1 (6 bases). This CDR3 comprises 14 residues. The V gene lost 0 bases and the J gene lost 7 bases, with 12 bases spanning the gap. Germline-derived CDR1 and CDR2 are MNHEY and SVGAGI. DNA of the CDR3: TGTGCCAGCAGTTACTCCAGGGGCGGTTTTGGCTACACCTTC. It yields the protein CASSYSRGGFGYTF.

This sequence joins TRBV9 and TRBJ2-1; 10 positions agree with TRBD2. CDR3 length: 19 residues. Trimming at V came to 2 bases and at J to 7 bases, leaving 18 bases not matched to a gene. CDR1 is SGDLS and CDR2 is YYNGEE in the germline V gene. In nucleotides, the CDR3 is TGTGCCAGCAGCGTGACGGCTAGCGGGAGTCGGCGAGGGTGGAATGAGCAGTTCTTC. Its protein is CASSVTASGSRRGWNEQFF.

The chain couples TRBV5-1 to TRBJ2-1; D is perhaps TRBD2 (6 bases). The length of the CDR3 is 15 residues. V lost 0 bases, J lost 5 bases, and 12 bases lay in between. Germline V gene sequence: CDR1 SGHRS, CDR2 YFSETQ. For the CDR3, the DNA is TGCGCCAGCAGCTTGGTGGGCGGCGGGAACAATGAGCAGTTCTTC. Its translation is CASSLVGGGNNEQFF. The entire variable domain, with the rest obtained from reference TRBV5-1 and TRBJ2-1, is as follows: KAGVTQTPRYLIKTRGQQVTLSCSPISGHRSVSWYQQTPGQGLQFLFEYFSETQRNKGNFPGRFSGRQFSNSRSEMNVSTLELGDSALYLCASSLVGGGNNEQFFGPGTRLTVL.

DNA of the CDR3: TGCGCCAGCAGCTTGGCCCATCGGACAGGTGAAGCTTTCTTT. Translation: CASSLAHRTGEAFF. The chain employs TRBV5-1 and TRBJ1-1; 7 bases match TRBD1. Germline V gene sequence: CDR1 SGHRS, CDR2 YFSETQ. This CDR3 spans 14 amino acids. J was trimmed by 7 bases and V by 0 bases; bases with no gene match: 6.

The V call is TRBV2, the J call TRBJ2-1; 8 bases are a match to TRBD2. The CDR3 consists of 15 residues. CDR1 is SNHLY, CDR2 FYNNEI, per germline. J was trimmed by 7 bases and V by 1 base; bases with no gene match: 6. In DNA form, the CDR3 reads TGTGCCAGCAGTGAAGGGACTAGCCCCAGGAATGAGCAGTTCTTC. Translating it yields CASSEGTSPRNEQFF.

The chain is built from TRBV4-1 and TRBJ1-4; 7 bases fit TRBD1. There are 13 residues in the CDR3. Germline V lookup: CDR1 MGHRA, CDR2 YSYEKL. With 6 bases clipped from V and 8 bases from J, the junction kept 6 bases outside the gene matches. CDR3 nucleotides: TGCGCCAGCAGGCACAGGGGAGAAGAAAAACTGTTTTTT. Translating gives CASRHRGEEKLFF.